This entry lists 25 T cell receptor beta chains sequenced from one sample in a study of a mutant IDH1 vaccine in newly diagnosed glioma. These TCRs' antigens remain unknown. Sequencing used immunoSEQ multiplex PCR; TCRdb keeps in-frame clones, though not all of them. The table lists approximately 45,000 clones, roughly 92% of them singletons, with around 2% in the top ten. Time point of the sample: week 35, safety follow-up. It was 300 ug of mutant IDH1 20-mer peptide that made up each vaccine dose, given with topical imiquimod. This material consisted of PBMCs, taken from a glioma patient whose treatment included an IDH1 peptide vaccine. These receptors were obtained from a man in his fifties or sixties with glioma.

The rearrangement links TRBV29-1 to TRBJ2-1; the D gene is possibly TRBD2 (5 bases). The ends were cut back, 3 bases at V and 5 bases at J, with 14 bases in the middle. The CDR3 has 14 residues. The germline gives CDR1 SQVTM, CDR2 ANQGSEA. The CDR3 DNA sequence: TGCAGCGTTGAGGATTGGACTGCACACAATGAGCAGTTCTTC. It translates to CSVEDWTAHNEQFF.

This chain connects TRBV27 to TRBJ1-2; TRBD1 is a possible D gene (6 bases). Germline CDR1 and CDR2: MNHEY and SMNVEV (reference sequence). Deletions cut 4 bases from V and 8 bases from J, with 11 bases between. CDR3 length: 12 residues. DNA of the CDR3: TGTGCCAGCAGTTGGCCGGGGGGCGGCTACACCTTC. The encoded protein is CASSWPGGGYTF.

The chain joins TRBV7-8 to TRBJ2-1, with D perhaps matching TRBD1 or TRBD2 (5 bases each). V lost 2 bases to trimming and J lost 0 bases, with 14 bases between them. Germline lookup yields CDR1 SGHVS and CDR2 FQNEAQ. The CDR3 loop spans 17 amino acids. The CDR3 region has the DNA TGTGCCAGCAGCTTAACCGGGACGGCAGTCTCCTACAATGAGCAGTTCTTC. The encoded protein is CASSLTGTAVSYNEQFF.

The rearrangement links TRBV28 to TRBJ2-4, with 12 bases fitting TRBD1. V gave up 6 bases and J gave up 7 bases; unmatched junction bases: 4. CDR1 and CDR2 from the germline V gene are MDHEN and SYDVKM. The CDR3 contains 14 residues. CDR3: CASSPGQGANIQYF. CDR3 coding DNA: TGTGCCAGCAGCCCGGGACAGGGGGCGAACATTCAGTACTTC.

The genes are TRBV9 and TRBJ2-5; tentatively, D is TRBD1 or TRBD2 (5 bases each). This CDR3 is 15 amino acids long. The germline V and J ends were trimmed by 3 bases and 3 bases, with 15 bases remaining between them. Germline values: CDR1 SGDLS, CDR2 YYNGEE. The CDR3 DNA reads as TGTGCCAGCAGCGGAGCCGGGACGAACAAAGAGACCCAGTACTTC. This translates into CASSGAGTNKETQYF.

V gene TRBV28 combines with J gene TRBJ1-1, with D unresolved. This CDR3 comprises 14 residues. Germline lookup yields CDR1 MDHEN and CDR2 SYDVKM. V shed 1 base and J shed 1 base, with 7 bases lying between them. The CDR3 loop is CASSLLARNTEAFF. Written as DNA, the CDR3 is TGTGCCAGCAGTTTATTGGCCAGGAACACTGAAGCTTTCTTT. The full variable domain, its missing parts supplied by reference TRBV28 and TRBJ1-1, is DVKVTQSSRYLVKRTGEKVFLECVQDMDHENMFWYRQDPGLGLRLIYFSYDVKMKEKGDIPEGYSVSREKKERFSLILESASTNQTSMYLCASSLLARNTEAFFGQGTRLTVV.

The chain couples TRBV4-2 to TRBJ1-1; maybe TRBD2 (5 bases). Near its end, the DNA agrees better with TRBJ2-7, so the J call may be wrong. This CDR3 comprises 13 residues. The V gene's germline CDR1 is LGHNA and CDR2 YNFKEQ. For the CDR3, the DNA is TGTGCCAGCAGCCGGGCGGACTTTCCTATGCAGTACTTC. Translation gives CASSRADFPMQYF.

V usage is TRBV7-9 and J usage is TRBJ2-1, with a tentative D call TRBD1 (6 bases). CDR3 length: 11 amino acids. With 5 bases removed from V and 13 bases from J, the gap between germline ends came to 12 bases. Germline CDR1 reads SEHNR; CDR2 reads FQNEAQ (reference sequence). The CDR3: CASSIRTVQFF. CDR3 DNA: TGTGCCAGCAGCATCCGGACAGTACAGTTCTTC.

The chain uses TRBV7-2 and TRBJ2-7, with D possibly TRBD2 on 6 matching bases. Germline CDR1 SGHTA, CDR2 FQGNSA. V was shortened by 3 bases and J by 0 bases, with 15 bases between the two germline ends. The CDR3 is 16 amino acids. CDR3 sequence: CASSLGSGSSSYEQYF. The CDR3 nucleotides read TGTGCCAGCAGCTTGGGAAGCGGGTCGAGCTCCTACGAGCAGTACTTC.

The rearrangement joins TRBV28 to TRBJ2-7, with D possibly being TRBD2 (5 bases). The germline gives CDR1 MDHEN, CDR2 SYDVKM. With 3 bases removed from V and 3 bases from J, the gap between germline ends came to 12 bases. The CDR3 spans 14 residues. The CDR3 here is CASSFGGGVYEQYF. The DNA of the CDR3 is TGTGCCAGCAGTTTTGGCGGAGGAGTCTACGAGCAGTACTTC.

The CDR3 loop reads CASSLGEGRGNEQFF. In DNA, the CDR3 is TGCGCCAGCAGCTTGGGAGAGGGCAGGGGAAATGAGCAGTTCTTC. The J gene is TRBJ2-1, the V gene TRBV5-1; maybe TRBD1 (6 bases). This CDR3 region has 15 residues. V was cut by 0 bases and J by 7 bases, with 14 bases left in between. Looked up from germline, CDR1 is SGHRS and CDR2 is YFSETQ. Combining the CDR3 with reference TRBV5-1 and TRBJ2-1 gives the whole variable domain KAGVTQTPRYLIKTRGQQVTLSCSPISGHRSVSWYQQTPGQGLQFLFEYFSETQRNKGNFPGRFSGRQFSNSRSEMNVSTLELGDSALYLCASSLGEGRGNEQFFGPGTRLTVL.

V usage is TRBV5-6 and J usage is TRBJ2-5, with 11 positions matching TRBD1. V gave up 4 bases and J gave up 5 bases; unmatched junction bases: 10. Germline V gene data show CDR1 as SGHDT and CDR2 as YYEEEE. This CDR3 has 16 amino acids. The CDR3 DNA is TGTGCCAGCAGCCGAACCGGGACAGGGGGAAGGGAGACCCAGTACTTC. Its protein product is CASSRTGTGGRETQYF.

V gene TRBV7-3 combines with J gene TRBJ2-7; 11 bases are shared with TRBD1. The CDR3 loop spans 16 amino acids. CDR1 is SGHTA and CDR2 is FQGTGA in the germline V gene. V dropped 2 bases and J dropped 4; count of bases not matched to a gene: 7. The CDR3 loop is CASSLPRTGGTYEQYF. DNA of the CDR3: TGTGCCAGCAGCTTACCCCGGACAGGGGGCACGTACGAGCAGTACTTC.

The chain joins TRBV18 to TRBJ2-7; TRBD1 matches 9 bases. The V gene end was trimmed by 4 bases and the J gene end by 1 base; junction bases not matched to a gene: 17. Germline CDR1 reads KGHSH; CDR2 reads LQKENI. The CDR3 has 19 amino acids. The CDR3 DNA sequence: TGTGCCAGCTCACTCCAAAATTACATCGGGACAGGGACGTCCTACGAGCAGTACTTC. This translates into CASSLQNYIGTGTSYEQYF.

CDR3 in DNA: TGTGCCAGCAGCGCCTTCACAGATACGCAGTATTTT. As protein: CASSAFTDTQYF. The chain combines TRBV9 with TRBJ2-3, with D unclear. The CDR3 length is 12 residues. The germline CDR1 and CDR2 sequences are SGDLS and YYNGEE. The V end was cut by 3 bases, the J end by 2 bases, with 4 bases between.

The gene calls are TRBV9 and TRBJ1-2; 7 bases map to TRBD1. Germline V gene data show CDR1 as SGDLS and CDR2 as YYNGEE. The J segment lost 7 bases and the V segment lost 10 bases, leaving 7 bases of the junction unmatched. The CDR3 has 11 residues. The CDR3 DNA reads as TGTGCCTCAGGGGGGGCTTTTGGCTACACCTTC. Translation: CASGGAFGYTF.

The CDR3: CASSHDSRGSQYF. CDR3 bases: TGTGCCAGCAGCCATGACAGCCGGGGGTCCCAGTACTTC. The chain links TRBV6-5 to TRBJ2-5; possible D gene TRBD2, 6 bases. The germline V gene has CDR1 MNHEY and CDR2 SVGAGI. This CDR3 is built from 13 residues. Trimming left V 6 bases short and J 9 bases short, with 17 bases between.

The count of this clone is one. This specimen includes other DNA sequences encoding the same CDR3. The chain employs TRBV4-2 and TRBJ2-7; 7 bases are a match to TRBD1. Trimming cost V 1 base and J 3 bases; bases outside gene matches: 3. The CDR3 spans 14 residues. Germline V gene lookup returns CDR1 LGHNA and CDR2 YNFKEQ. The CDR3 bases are TGTGCCAGCAGCCAAGGCCAGGGGGACTACGAGCAGTACTTC. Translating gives CASSQGQGDYEQYF.

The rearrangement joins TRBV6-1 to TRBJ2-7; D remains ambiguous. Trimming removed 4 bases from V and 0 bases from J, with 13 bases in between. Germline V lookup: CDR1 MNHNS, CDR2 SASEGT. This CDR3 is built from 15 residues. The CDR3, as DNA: TGTGCCAGCAGTGGAGCGACACTACCCTCCTACGAGCAGTACTTC. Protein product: CASSGATLPSYEQYF.

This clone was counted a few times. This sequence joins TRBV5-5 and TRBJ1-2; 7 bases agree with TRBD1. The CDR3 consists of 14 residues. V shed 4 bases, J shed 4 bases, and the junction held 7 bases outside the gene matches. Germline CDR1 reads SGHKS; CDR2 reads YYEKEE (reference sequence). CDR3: CASSLQGGSYGYTF. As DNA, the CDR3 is TGTGCCAGCAGCCTCCAGGGGGGATCCTATGGCTACACCTTC.

CDR3 DNA sequence: TGTGCCAGCAGTATCGGCGGCAACCAAGAGACCCAGTACTTC. It specifies CASSIGGNQETQYF. The chain couples TRBV27 to TRBJ2-5; D gene uncertain. From germline, CDR1 is MNHEY and CDR2 SMNVEV (reference sequence). The ends were cut back, 5 bases at V and 0 bases at J, with 10 bases in the middle. The CDR3 runs 14 residues.

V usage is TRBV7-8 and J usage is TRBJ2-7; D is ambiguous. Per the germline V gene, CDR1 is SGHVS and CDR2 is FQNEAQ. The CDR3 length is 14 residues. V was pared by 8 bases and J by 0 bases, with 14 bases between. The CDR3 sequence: CASSTALGSYEQYF. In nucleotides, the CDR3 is TGTGCCAGCTCCACCGCCCTTGGCTCCTACGAGCAGTACTTC. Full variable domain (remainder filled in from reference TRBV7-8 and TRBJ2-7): GAGVSQSPRYKVAKRGQDVALRCDPISGHVSLFWYQQALGQGPEFLTYFQNEAQLDKSGLPSDRFFAERPEGSVSTLKIQRTQQEDSAVYLCASSTALGSYEQYFGPGTRLTVT.

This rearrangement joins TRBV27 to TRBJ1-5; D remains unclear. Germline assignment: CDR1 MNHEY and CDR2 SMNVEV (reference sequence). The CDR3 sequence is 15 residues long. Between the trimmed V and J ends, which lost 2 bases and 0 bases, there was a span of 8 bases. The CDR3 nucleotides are TGTGCCAGCAGTTTAGTCCAGAGTAGCAATCAGCCCCAGCATTTT. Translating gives CASSLVQSSNQPQHF.

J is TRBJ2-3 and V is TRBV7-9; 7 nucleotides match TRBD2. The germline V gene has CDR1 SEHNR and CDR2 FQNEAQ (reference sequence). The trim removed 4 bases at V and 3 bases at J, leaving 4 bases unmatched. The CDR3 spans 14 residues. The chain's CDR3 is CASSSGGMTDTQYF. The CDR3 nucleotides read TGTGCCAGCAGCTCCGGGGGGATGACAGATACGCAGTATTTT.

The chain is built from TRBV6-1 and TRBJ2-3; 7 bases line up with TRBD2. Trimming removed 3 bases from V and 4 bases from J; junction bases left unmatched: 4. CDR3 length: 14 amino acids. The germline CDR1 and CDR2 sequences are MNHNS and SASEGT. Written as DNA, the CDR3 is TGTGCCAGCAGTGAGGCGGGAGCCTCAGATACGCAGTATTTT. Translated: CASSEAGASDTQYF.